The source of this T cell receptor (beta chain) is a study of metastatic and nonmetastatic thyroid tumors. Findings of the study overall: Across blood and tumor, TCR beta diversity in malignant thyroid tumors was reportedly significantly higher than in benign nodules.

Germline V gene data show CDR1 as LGHDT and CDR2 as YNNKEL (reference sequence). Trimming cost V 0 bases and J 4 bases, with 9 bases left between them. The CDR3 covers 14 residues. TCRdb reprocessed the PCR reads using MiXCR. This table holds about 33,000 clones, over 15% found once. Many counts were recorded for this clone. Its antigen is unknown. Nobody among the patients had been given any treatment before thyroid surgery. Sequences were obtained from blood. J is TRBJ1-1 and V is TRBV3-1; the D is unclear. The TCR originated in a female donor with papillary thyroid cancer or a benign thyroid nodule (not recorded which). Some clones in this sample may be carry-over from other donors' samples. This chain's CDR3 is CASSQDGWATEAFF. In DNA, the CDR3 is TGTGCCAGCAGCCAAGACGGGTGGGCCACTGAAGCTTTCTTT.